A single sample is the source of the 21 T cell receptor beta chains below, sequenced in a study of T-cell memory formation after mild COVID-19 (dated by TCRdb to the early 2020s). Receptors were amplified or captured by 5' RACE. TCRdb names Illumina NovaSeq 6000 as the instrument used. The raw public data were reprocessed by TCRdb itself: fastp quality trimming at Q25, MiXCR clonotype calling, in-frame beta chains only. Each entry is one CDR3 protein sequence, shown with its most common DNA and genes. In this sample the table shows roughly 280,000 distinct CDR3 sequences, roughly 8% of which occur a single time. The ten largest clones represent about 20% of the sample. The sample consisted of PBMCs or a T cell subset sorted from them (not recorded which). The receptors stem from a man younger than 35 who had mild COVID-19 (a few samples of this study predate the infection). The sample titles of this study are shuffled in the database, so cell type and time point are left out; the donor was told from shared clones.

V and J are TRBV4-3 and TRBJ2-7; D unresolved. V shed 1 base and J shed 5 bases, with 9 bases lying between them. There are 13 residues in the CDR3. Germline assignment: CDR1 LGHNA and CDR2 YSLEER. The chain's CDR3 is CASSQGGFDEQYF. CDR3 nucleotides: TGCGCCAGCAGCCAAGGGGGTTTCGACGAGCAGTACTTC.

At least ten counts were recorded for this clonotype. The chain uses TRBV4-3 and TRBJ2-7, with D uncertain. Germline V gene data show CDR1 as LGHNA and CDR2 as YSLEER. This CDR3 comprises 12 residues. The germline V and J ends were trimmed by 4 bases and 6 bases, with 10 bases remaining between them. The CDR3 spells CASSPSPGEQYF. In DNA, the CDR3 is TGCGCCAGCAGCCCCAGCCCCGGCGAGCAGTACTTC.

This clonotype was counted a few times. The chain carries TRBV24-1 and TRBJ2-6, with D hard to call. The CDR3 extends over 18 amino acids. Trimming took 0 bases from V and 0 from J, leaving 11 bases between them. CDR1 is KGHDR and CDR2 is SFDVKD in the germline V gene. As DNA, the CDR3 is TGTGCCACCAGTGATTTGTGGTTTGCAGACTCTGGGGCCAACGTCCTGACTTTC. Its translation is CATSDLWFADSGANVLTF.

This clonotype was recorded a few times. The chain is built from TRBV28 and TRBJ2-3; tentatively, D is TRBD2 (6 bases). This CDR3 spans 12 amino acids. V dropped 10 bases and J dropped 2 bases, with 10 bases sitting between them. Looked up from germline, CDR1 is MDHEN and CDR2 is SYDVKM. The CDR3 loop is CAIRGNTDTQYF. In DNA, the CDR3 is TGTGCCATTCGGGGGAACACAGATACGCAGTATTTT.

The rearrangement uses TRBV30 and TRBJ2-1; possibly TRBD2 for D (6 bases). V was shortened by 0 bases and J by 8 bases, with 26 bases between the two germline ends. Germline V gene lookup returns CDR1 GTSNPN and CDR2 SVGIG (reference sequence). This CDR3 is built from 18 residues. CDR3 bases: TGTGCCTGGAGTGTAGGGTTCGGGGTGCGGGGCTTGTGGGATGAGCAGTTCTTC. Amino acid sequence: CAWSVGFGVRGLWDEQFF.

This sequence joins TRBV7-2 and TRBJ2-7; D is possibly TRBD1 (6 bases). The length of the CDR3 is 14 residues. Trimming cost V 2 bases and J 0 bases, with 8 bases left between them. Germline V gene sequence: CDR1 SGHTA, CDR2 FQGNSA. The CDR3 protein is CASSLQGSSYEQYV. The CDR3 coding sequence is TGTGCCAGCAGCTTACAGGGGAGCTCCTACGAGCAGTACGTC.

The CDR3 is CASSRGANVLTF. CDR3 in DNA: TGTGCCAGCAGCCGGGGGGCCAACGTCCTGACTTTC. The V call is TRBV3-1, the J call TRBJ2-6; D ambiguous. The length of the CDR3 is 12 residues. With 4 bases removed from V and 4 bases from J, the gap between germline ends came to 2 bases. Looked up from germline, CDR1 is LGHDT and CDR2 is YNNKEL (reference sequence).

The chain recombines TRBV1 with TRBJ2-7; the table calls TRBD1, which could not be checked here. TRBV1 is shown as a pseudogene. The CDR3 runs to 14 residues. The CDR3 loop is CTSSPVRGAYEQYF. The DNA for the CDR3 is TGCACCAGCAGCCCTGTTAGGGGTGCCTACGAGCAGTACTTC.

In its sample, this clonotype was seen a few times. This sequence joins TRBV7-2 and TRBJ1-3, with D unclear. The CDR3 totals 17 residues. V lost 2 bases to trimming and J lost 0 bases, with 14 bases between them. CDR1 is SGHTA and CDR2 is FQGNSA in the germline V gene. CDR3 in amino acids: CASSLRATRFSGNTIYF. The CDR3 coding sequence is TGTGCCAGCAGCTTACGCGCTACCCGGTTCTCTGGAAACACCATATATTTT.

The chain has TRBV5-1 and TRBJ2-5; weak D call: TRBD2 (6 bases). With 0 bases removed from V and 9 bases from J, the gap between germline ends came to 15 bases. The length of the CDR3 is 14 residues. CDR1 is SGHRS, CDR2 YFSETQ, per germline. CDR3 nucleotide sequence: TGCGCCAGCAGCTTGGATCCATCGGGGGTGTCCCAGTACTTC. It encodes CASSLDPSGVSQYF.

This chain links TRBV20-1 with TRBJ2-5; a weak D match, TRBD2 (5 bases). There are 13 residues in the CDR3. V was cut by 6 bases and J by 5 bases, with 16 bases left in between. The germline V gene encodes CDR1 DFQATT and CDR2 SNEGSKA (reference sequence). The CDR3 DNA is TGCAGTGCGCCCGGACTTCCGTGGGAGACCCAGTACTTC. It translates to CSAPGLPWETQYF.

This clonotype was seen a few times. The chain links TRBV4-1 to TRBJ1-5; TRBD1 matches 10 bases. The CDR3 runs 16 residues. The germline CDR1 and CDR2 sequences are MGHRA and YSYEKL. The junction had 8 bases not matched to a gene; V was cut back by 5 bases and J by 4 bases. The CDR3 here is CASSMTGGAGNQPQHF. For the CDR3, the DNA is TGCGCCAGCAGCATGACAGGGGGCGCGGGGAATCAGCCCCAGCATTTT.

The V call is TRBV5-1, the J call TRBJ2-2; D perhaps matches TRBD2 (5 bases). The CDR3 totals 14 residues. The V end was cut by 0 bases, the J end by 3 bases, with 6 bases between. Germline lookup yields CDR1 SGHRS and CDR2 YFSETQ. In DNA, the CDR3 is TGCGCCAGCAGCTTGGACGGGGACACCGGGGAGCTGTTTTTT. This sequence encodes CASSLDGDTGELFF.

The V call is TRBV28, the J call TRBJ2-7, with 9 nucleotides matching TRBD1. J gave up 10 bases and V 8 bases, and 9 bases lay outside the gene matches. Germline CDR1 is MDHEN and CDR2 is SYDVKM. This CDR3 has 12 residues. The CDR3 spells CASESGTGNQYV. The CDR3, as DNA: TGTGCCAGCGAAAGCGGGACAGGGAACCAGTACGTC.

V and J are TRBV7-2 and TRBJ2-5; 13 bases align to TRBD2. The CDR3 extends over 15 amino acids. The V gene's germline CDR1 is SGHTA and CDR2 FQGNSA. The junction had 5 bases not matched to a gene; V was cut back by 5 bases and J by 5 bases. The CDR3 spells CASSAGLAGEETQYF. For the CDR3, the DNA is TGTGCCAGCAGCGCCGGACTAGCGGGGGAGGAGACCCAGTACTTC. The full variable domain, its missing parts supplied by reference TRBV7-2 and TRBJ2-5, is GAGVSQSPSNKVTEKGKDVELRCDPISGHTALYWYRQSLGQGLEFLIYFQGNSAPDKSGLPSDRFSAERTGGSVSTLTIQRTQQEDSAVYLCASSAGLAGEETQYFGPGTRLLVL.

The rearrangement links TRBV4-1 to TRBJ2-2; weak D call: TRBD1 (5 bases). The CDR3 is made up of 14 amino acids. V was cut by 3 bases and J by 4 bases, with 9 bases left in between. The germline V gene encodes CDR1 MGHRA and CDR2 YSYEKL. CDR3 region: CASSQDTLTGELFF. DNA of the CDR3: TGCGCCAGCAGCCAGGACACCCTCACCGGGGAGCTGTTTTTT.

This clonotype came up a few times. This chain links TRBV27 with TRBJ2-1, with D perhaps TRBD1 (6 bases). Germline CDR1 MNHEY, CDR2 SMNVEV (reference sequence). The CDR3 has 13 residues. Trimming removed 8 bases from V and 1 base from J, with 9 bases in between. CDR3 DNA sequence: TGTGCCAGCCGGGACAATTCCTACAATGAGCAGTTCTTC. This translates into CASRDNSYNEQFF.

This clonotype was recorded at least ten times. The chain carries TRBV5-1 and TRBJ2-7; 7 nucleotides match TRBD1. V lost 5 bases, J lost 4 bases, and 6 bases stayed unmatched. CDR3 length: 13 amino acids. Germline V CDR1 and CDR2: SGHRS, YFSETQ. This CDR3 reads CASSYTTGYEQYF. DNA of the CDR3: TGCGCCAGCAGTTATACGACAGGGTACGAGCAGTACTTC.

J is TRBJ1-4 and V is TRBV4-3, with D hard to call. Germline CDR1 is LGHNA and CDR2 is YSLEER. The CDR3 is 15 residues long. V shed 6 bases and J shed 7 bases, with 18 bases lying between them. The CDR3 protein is CASRKNRYSGEKLFF. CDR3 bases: TGCGCCAGCAGAAAAAATAGATACTCCGGTGAAAAACTGTTTTTT.

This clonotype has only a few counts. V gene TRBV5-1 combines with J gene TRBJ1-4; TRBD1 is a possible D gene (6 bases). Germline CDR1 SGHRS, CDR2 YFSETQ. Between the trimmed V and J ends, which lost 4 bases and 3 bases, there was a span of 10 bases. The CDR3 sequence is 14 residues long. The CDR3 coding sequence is TGCGCCAGCAGCCCCGGACAGCCTAATGAAAAACTGTTTTTT. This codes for CASSPGQPNEKLFF.

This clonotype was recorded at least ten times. CDR3 coding DNA: TGTGCCAGCAGTCCAGGGACAGGCGGAAACACCATATATTTT. This codes for CASSPGTGGNTIYF. This chain links TRBV12-3 or TRBV12-4 with TRBJ1-3, with TRBD1 matching 8 bases. Germline trimming cut 5 bases from V and 4 bases from J; bases unmatched to any gene: 4. This CDR3 has 14 amino acids.